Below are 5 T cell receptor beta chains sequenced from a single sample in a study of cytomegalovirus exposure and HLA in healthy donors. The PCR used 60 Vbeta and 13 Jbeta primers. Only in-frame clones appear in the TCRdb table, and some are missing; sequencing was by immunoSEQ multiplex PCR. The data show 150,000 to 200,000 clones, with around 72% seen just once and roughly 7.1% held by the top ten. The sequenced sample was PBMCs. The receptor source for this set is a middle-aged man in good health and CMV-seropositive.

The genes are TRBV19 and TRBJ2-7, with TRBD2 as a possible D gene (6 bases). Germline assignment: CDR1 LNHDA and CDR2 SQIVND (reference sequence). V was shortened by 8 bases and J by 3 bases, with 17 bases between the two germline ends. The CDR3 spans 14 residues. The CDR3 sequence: CASRSGGMGYEQYF. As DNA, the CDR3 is TGTGCCAGTCGATCTGGAGGGATGGGCTACGAGCAGTACTTC.

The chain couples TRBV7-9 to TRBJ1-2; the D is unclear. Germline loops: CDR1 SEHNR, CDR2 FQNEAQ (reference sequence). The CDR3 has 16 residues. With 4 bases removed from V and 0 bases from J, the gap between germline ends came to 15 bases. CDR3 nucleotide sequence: TGTGCCAGCAGCTCGACGTTTGAGGGAGCTAACTATGGCTACACCTTC. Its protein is CASSSTFEGANYGYTF.

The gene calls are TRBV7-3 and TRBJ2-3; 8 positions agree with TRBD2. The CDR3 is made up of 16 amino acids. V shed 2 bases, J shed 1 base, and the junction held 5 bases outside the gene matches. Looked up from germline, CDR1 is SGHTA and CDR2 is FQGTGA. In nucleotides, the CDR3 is TGTGCCAGCAGCTTAGGCGGGGGGCTGGGCACAGATACGCAGTATTTT. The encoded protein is CASSLGGGLGTDTQYF.

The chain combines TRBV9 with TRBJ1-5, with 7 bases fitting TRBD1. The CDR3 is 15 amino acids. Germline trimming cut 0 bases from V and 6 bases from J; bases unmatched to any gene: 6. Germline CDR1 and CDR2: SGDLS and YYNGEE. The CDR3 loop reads CASSVGGGYGQPQHF. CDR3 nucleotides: TGTGCCAGCAGCGTAGGAGGGGGCTATGGTCAGCCCCAGCATTTT.

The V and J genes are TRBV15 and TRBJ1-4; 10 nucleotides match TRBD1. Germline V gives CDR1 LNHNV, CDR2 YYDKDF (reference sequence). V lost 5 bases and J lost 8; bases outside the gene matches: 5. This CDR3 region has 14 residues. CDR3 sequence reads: CATSYRDRGEKLFF. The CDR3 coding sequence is TGTGCCACCAGCTACCGGGACAGGGGAGAAAAACTGTTTTTT. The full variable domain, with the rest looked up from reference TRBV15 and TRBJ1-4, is DAMVIQNPRYQVTQFGKPVTLSCSQTLNHNVMYWYQQKSSQAPKLLFHYYDKDFNNEADTPDNFQSRRPNTSFCFLDIRSPGLGDTAMYLCATSYRDRGEKLFFGSGTQLSVL.